Listed below are T cell receptor beta chains from one sample, sequenced in a study of T cell responses to AZD1222 COVID-19 vaccine. The data were produced by immunoSEQ multiplex PCR, yet TCRdb's version contains in-frame clones alone and is incomplete. This table has about 140,000 clones, roughly 92% appearing once. This sample comprised peripheral blood, obtained on day 0 of AZD1222 vaccination. The receptors here all came from an adult in good health. CDR3s include the opening cysteine and the closing phenylalanine or tryptophan. The order of the fields is clone size, J gene, D gene, V gene, CDR3 DNA, CDR3 protein. D genes are given only for firm matches. Some rows have no size entry. The others give once, few or many, or a class for an expanded clone.

abundance: -; j_gene: TRBJ2-7; d_gene: TRBD1; v_gene: TRBV19; CDR3nt: TGTGCCAGTAGTCTCCAAGGGGGCCTGGCCTACGAGCAGTACTTC; CDR3aa: CASSLQGGLAYEQYF
abundance: -; j_gene: TRBJ1-1; d_gene: -; v_gene: TRBV5-1; CDR3nt: TGCGCCAGCAGCAGTGGACACCCTTTGACTGAAGCTTTCTTT; CDR3aa: CASSSGHPLTEAFF
abundance: -; j_gene: TRBJ1-1; d_gene: -; v_gene: TRBV27; CDR3nt: TGTGCCAGCAGTCTTTCAGGGCTGTTCACTGAAGCTTTCTTT; CDR3aa: CASSLSGLFTEAFF
abundance: -; j_gene: TRBJ2-3; d_gene: -; v_gene: TRBV6-4; CDR3nt: TGTGCCAGCAGACCCGAACAGGGAACAGATACGCAGTATTTT; CDR3aa: CASRPEQGTDTQYF
abundance: -; j_gene: TRBJ2-7; d_gene: -; v_gene: TRBV5-6; CDR3nt: TGTGCCAGCAGCTTGGGGGGCTACGAGCAGTACTTC; CDR3aa: CASSLGGYEQYF
abundance: -; j_gene: TRBJ1-5; d_gene: TRBD1; v_gene: TRBV20-1; CDR3nt: TGCAGTGCTAGTACCCAGGGGGCAGGGGGCAATCAGCCCCAGCATTTT; CDR3aa: CSASTQGAGGNQPQHF
abundance: -; j_gene: TRBJ1-1; d_gene: -; v_gene: TRBV20-1; CDR3nt: TGCAGTGCTAGAGATCGGGGGAGAGCTTTCTTT; CDR3aa: CSARDRGRAFF
abundance: once; j_gene: TRBJ2-3; d_gene: -; v_gene: TRBV9; CDR3nt: TGTGCCAGCAGCAAGGCCGGGAGCACAGATACGCAGTATTTT; CDR3aa: CASSKAGSTDTQYF
abundance: -; j_gene: TRBJ2-1; d_gene: -; v_gene: TRBV2; CDR3nt: TGTGCCAGCAGTGAAGCGAACAATGAGCAGTTCTTC; CDR3aa: CASSEANNEQFF
abundance: -; j_gene: TRBJ2-3; d_gene: TRBD2; v_gene: TRBV9; CDR3nt: TGTGCCAGCAGCCCCCGGGGACCGGGACTAGCGGGCACAGATACGCAGTATTTT; CDR3aa: CASSPRGPGLAGTDTQYF
abundance: -; j_gene: TRBJ2-7; d_gene: -; v_gene: TRBV11-2; CDR3nt: TGTGCCAGCAGCTTTCACCAGGGGAGGTACGAGCAGTACTTC; CDR3aa: CASSFHQGRYEQYF
abundance: -; j_gene: TRBJ1-2; d_gene: -; v_gene: TRBV14; CDR3nt: TGTGCCAGCAGCCCGGAGATTAACTATGGCTACACCTTC; CDR3aa: CASSPEINYGYTF
abundance: -; j_gene: TRBJ2-1; d_gene: TRBD2; v_gene: TRBV5-1; CDR3nt: TGCGCCAGCAGCTTCGGACTAGCGGCATACAATGAGCAGTTCTTC; CDR3aa: CASSFGLAAYNEQFF
abundance: -; j_gene: TRBJ1-1; d_gene: -; v_gene: TRBV6-5; CDR3nt: TGTGCCAGCACCAACAGCCCTATGAACACTGAAGCTTTCTTT; CDR3aa: CASTNSPMNTEAFF
abundance: -; j_gene: TRBJ2-5; d_gene: TRBD2; v_gene: TRBV18; CDR3nt: TGTGCCAGCTCACCAGCTAGCGGAGAGACCCAGTACTTC; CDR3aa: CASSPASGETQYF
abundance: -; j_gene: TRBJ2-3; d_gene: TRBD2; v_gene: TRBV7-9; CDR3nt: TGTGCCTCGGGACTAGCGTCGGCAGATACGCAGTATTTT; CDR3aa: CASGLASADTQYF
abundance: -; j_gene: TRBJ2-7; d_gene: TRBD1; v_gene: TRBV29-1; CDR3nt: TGCAGCGTCACCAGGACAGGGAGCTCCTACGAGCAGTACTTC; CDR3aa: CSVTRTGSSYEQYF
abundance: -; j_gene: TRBJ1-4; d_gene: TRBD1; v_gene: TRBV7-9; CDR3nt: TGTGCCAGCAGCTCGGGACAGGGGGCAGCAACTAATGAAAAACTGTTTTTT; CDR3aa: CASSSGQGAATNEKLFF
abundance: -; j_gene: TRBJ1-2; d_gene: TRBD1; v_gene: TRBV19; CDR3nt: TGTGCCAGTAGTACAAGGACAGGGTCTAACTATGGCTACACCTTC; CDR3aa: CASSTRTGSNYGYTF
abundance: -; j_gene: TRBJ2-7; d_gene: -; v_gene: TRBV3-1/TRBV3-2; CDR3nt: TGTGCCAGCAGCCAAGAGAGGGAACAACCCTCCTACGAGCAGTACTTC; CDR3aa: CASSQEREQPSYEQYF
abundance: -; j_gene: TRBJ1-4; d_gene: -; v_gene: TRBV27; CDR3nt: TGTGCCAGCAGTGAAGCGGCAGACAATGAAAAACTGTTTTTT; CDR3aa: CASSEAADNEKLFF
abundance: -; j_gene: TRBJ2-1; d_gene: -; v_gene: TRBV11-2; CDR3nt: TGTGCCAGCAGCATCGGGTGGTACAATGAGCAGTTCTTC; CDR3aa: CASSIGWYNEQFF
abundance: -; j_gene: TRBJ2-3; d_gene: -; v_gene: TRBV2; CDR3nt: TGTGCCAGCAGCCCGAGGGGAGATACGCAGTATTTT; CDR3aa: CASSPRGDTQYF
abundance: -; j_gene: TRBJ1-1; d_gene: -; v_gene: TRBV15; CDR3nt: TGTGCCACCAGCAGAACAGGGTGGTTCACTGAAGCTTTCTTT; CDR3aa: CATSRTGWFTEAFF
abundance: -; j_gene: TRBJ2-7; d_gene: TRBD2; v_gene: TRBV6-2/TRBV6-3; CDR3nt: TGTGCCAGCAGTTTAGCGGGCCGGTACGAGCAGTACTTC; CDR3aa: CASSLAGRYEQYF
abundance: -; j_gene: TRBJ2-1; d_gene: -; v_gene: TRBV4-1; CDR3nt: TGCGCCAGCAGCTCCAGATGGAGGGATCGGAATGAGCAGTTCTTC; CDR3aa: CASSSRWRDRNEQFF
abundance: -; j_gene: TRBJ2-3; d_gene: -; v_gene: TRBV3-1/TRBV3-2; CDR3nt: TGTGCCAGCAGCCAAGTAGGGGCATTGGTTGGAACAGATACGCAGTATTTT; CDR3aa: CASSQVGALVGTDTQYF
abundance: -; j_gene: TRBJ1-1; d_gene: -; v_gene: TRBV5-1; CDR3nt: TGCGCCAGCAGCTTGGCCCCACCCGGCACTGAAGCTTTCTTT; CDR3aa: CASSLAPPGTEAFF
abundance: -; j_gene: TRBJ2-1; d_gene: TRBD2; v_gene: TRBV6-5; CDR3nt: TGTGCCAGCACCCTTTCTAGCGGGAGCCCCAATGAGCAGTTCTTC; CDR3aa: CASTLSSGSPNEQFF
abundance: once; j_gene: TRBJ2-5; d_gene: TRBD1; v_gene: TRBV28; CDR3nt: TGTGCCAGCAGTTTATGGTTAGGGGACAGGGTACAAGAGACCCAGTACTTC; CDR3aa: CASSLWLGDRVQETQYF
abundance: once; j_gene: TRBJ2-4; d_gene: -; v_gene: TRBV5-1; CDR3nt: TGCGCCAGCAGCCCACCTCAGGGGTCGTTAGCCAAAAACATTCAGTACTTC; CDR3aa: CASSPPQGSLAKNIQYF
abundance: -; j_gene: TRBJ2-7; d_gene: -; v_gene: TRBV7-8; CDR3nt: TGTGCCAGCAGCCCCTCTTATAAGAGCTCCTACGAGCAGTACTTC; CDR3aa: CASSPSYKSSYEQYF
abundance: -; j_gene: TRBJ1-2; d_gene: -; v_gene: TRBV12-3/TRBV12-4; CDR3nt: TGTGCCAGCAGTTTACGCGGAGCCTATGGCTACACCTTC; CDR3aa: CASSLRGAYGYTF
abundance: -; j_gene: TRBJ2-2; d_gene: TRBD2; v_gene: TRBV19; CDR3nt: TGTGCCAGTAGTTACAGACGGCTAGCGGGATCCTTCACCGGGGAGCTGTTTTTT; CDR3aa: CASSYRRLAGSFTGELFF
abundance: -; j_gene: TRBJ2-7; d_gene: -; v_gene: TRBV5-6; CDR3nt: TGTGCCAGCAGCTTGGTACCAGGGCAACACTCCTACGAGCAGTACTTC; CDR3aa: CASSLVPGQHSYEQYF
abundance: -; j_gene: TRBJ1-1; d_gene: -; v_gene: TRBV7-9; CDR3nt: TGTGCCAGCAGCTTACAGGGTGGGAACACTGAAGCTTTCTTT; CDR3aa: CASSLQGGNTEAFF
abundance: once; j_gene: TRBJ1-2; d_gene: -; v_gene: TRBV10-3; CDR3nt: TGTGCCATCAGTGAGATAAGGGGAAGCGGTGGCTACACCTTC; CDR3aa: CAISEIRGSGGYTF
abundance: -; j_gene: TRBJ2-6; d_gene: -; v_gene: TRBV15; CDR3nt: TGTGCCACCAGCACTCGACAGCCTGAGGGGGAGGCCAACGTCCTGACTTTC; CDR3aa: CATSTRQPEGEANVLTF
abundance: -; j_gene: TRBJ2-1; d_gene: TRBD2; v_gene: TRBV5-1; CDR3nt: TGCGCCAGCAGCCCTGGCGGCGGGGGAAATCACTACAATGAGCAGTTCTTC; CDR3aa: CASSPGGGGNHYNEQFF
abundance: -; j_gene: TRBJ2-7; d_gene: -; v_gene: TRBV5-1; CDR3nt: TGCGCCAGCAGCTGGGGGACCTCCTACGAGCAGTACTTC; CDR3aa: CASSWGTSYEQYF
abundance: -; j_gene: TRBJ1-5; d_gene: -; v_gene: TRBV6-2/TRBV6-3; CDR3nt: TGTGCCAGCAGTTACTCGGCAGGGGGCAATCAGCCCCAGCATTTT; CDR3aa: CASSYSAGGNQPQHF
abundance: -; j_gene: TRBJ2-7; d_gene: TRBD2; v_gene: TRBV6-5; CDR3nt: TGTGCCACGACCCCGGGACTAGCGGGCTACGAGCAGTACTTC; CDR3aa: CATTPGLAGYEQYF
abundance: -; j_gene: TRBJ1-2; d_gene: TRBD1; v_gene: TRBV5-6; CDR3nt: TGTGCCAGCAGCTTGGGTGGGACAGGGGCCAACTATGGCTACACCTTC; CDR3aa: CASSLGGTGANYGYTF
abundance: -; j_gene: TRBJ1-3; d_gene: TRBD1; v_gene: TRBV3-1/TRBV3-2; CDR3nt: TGTGCCAGCAGCCCGAGACAGGGGGGAAACACCATATATTTT; CDR3aa: CASSPRQGGNTIYF
abundance: -; j_gene: TRBJ2-3; d_gene: TRBD2; v_gene: TRBV9; CDR3nt: TGTGCCAGCAGCGTTTCGGGGGAGGGCCTGACAGATACGCAGTATTTT; CDR3aa: CASSVSGEGLTDTQYF
abundance: -; j_gene: TRBJ2-1; d_gene: TRBD2; v_gene: TRBV5-6; CDR3nt: TGTGCCAGCAGCTTGGATCCCCTAGCGGCGCCCTACAATGAGCAGTTCTTC; CDR3aa: CASSLDPLAAPYNEQFF
abundance: -; j_gene: TRBJ1-2; d_gene: -; v_gene: TRBV28; CDR3nt: TGTGCCAGCATAGATGCTAACTATGGCTACACCTTC; CDR3aa: CASIDANYGYTF
abundance: -; j_gene: TRBJ2-7; d_gene: TRBD2; v_gene: TRBV13; CDR3nt: TGTGCCAGCAGCTTAGGGGGCGGGAGGAGGGAGTACTTC; CDR3aa: CASSLGGGRREYF
abundance: -; j_gene: TRBJ2-3; d_gene: TRBD2; v_gene: TRBV7-6; CDR3nt: TGTGCCAGCAGCTTTCGACTAGCGGGCACAGATACGCAGTATTTT; CDR3aa: CASSFRLAGTDTQYF
abundance: -; j_gene: TRBJ2-5; d_gene: -; v_gene: TRBV6-5; CDR3nt: TGTGCCAGCAGTCCACAGGGCGGCGAGACCCAGTACTTC; CDR3aa: CASSPQGGETQYF
abundance: -; j_gene: TRBJ2-3; d_gene: TRBD2; v_gene: TRBV5-1; CDR3nt: TGCGCCAGCAGCTCAGAACTAGCGGGAGGGCCCCCAGATACGCAGTATTTT; CDR3aa: CASSSELAGGPPDTQYF
abundance: -; j_gene: TRBJ1-2; d_gene: -; v_gene: TRBV3-1/TRBV3-2; CDR3nt: TGTGCCAGCAGCCTAACCCGAGAAAATGGCTACACCTTC; CDR3aa: CASSLTRENGYTF
abundance: -; j_gene: TRBJ2-1; d_gene: -; v_gene: TRBV2; CDR3nt: TGTGCCAGCCACGGGGCAGGGTCGTATGAGCAGTTCTTC; CDR3aa: CASHGAGSYEQFF